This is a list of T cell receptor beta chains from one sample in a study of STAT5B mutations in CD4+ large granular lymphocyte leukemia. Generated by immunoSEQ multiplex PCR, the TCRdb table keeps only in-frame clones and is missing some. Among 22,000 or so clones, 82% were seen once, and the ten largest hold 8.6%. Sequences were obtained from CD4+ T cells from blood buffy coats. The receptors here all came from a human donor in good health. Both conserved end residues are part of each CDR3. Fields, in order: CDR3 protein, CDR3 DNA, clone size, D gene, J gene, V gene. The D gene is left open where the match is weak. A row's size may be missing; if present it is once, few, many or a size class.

CDR3: CASSVLPGGPYNEQFF; DNA: TGTGCCAGCAGTGTTCTTCCAGGGGGCCCCTACAATGAGCAGTTCTTC; size: -; D: TRBD1; J: TRBJ2-1; V: TRBV7-2
CDR3: CASRQSTDTQYF; DNA: TGTGCCAGTAGACAAAGCACAGATACGCAGTATTTT; size: -; D: -; J: TRBJ2-3; V: TRBV19
CDR3: CASSHTGIYGYTF; DNA: TGCGCCAGCAGCCACACCGGGATCTATGGCTACACCTTC; size: -; D: -; J: TRBJ1-2; V: TRBV4-3
CDR3: CASSSLQGTNQPQHF; DNA: TGTGCCAGCAGCTCATTACAGGGGACCAATCAGCCCCAGCATTTT; size: few; D: TRBD1; J: TRBJ1-5; V: TRBV11-2
CDR3: CASSLNPGVDTQYF; DNA: TGTGCCAGCAGTTTAAACCCGGGGGTAGATACGCAGTATTTT; size: -; D: -; J: TRBJ2-3; V: TRBV28
CDR3: CASTNSLGGGSPLHF; DNA: TGTGCCAGCACCAACAGCCTCGGTGGAGGTTCACCCCTCCACTTT; size: -; D: -; J: TRBJ1-6; V: TRBV6-1
CDR3: CASSTSFEQYF; DNA: -; size: few; D: -; J: TRBJ2-7; V: TRBV28
CDR3: CASSTGPRSTEAFF; DNA: TGTGCCAGCAGCACAGGGCCGAGGAGCACTGAAGCTTTCTTT; size: -; D: -; J: TRBJ1-1; V: TRBV7-8
CDR3: CASSIGGLAGGRETQYF; DNA: TGTGCCAGTAGTATCGGGGGACTAGCGGGAGGGCGGGAGACCCAGTACTTC; size: -; D: TRBD2; J: TRBJ2-5; V: TRBV19
CDR3: CASQRWSPGGEQYF; DNA: TGTGCCAGCCAACGTTGGTCACCCGGAGGCGAGCAGTACTTC; size: -; D: -; J: TRBJ2-7; V: TRBV2